In this sample, the clone carrying this T cell receptor beta chain turned up once. Using immunoSEQ multiplex PCR, the repertoire was profiled, and TCRdb retains in-frame clones only, with some absent. Of about 160,000 clones listed, about 74% are singletons. The source of the sample is a study of blood T cell repertoires in COVID-19. Study in general: There were acute and convalescent COVID-19 samples, and they came from the United States, Italy and Spain.

This TCR was recovered from a man between 60 and 75 years old with acute or convalescent COVID-19. The material sequenced was peripheral blood.

The CDR3 protein is CASSPPGIYEQYF. DNA for the CDR3: TGTGCCAGTAGTCCCCCCGGGATCTACGAGCAGTACTTC. This rearrangement joins TRBV19 to TRBJ2-7, with D possibly being TRBD2 (5 bases). The V gene's germline CDR1 is LNHDA and CDR2 SQIVND (reference sequence). Trimming pared 5 bases from V and 3 bases from J, leaving 11 bases between. There are 13 residues in the CDR3.